The entry below gives a single T cell receptor beta chain sequence along with its context. Antigen: not known. These data come from a study of OX40 agonist ivuxolimab in advanced cancers. Study-level information: Six ivuxolimab dose levels, 0.01 to 10 mg/kg, were given intravenously every 2 weeks. Patients receiving dose escalation had hepatocellular carcinoma, melanoma, renal cell or head and neck cancer.

V lost 5 bases, J lost 2 bases, and 18 bases lay in between. CDR3 length equals 16 residues. Germline-derived CDR1 and CDR2 are SGHDT and YYEEEE. The table came from immunoSEQ multiplex PCR; TCRdb's copy has only in-frame clones and leaves some out. The sample yields tens of thousands of clones, about 88% seen once. Findings and limits, study-wide: Relatively little clonal expansion, among the lowest observed, appeared in partial responders at 0.1-3.0 mg/kg. Normalized expansion of T-cell clones was also low for some nonresponders.

The sequence came from an adult with an advanced solid tumor such as melanoma, head and neck, liver or kidney cancer. The gene calls are TRBV5-6 and TRBJ2-3; D may be TRBD2 (7 bases). The source material was CD4+ or CD8+ T cells sorted from blood, sampled in a trial of the OX40 agonist ivuxolimab. The DNA for the CDR3 is TGTGCCAGCAGACAGACGGGGGGCCCAACCACAGATACGCAGTATTTT. Translating it yields CASRQTGGPTTDTQYF.